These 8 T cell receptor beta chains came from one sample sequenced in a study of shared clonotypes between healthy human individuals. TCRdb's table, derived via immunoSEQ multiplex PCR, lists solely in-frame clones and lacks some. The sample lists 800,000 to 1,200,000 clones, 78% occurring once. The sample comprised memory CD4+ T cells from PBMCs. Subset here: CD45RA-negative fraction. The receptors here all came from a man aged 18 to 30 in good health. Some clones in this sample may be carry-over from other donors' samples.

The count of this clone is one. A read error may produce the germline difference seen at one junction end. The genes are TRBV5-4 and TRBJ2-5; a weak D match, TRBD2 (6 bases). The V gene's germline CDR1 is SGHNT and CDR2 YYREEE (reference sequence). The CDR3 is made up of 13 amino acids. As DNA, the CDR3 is TGTGCCAGCAGCCCGGATGCGGGGACCCCCCAATACTTC. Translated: CASSPDAGTPQYF. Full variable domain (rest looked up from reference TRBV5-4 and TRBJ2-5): ETGVTQSPTHLIKTRGQQVTLRCSSQSGHNTVSWYQQALGQGPQFIFQYYREEENGRGNFPPRFSGLQFPNYSSELNVNALELDDSALYLCASSPDAGTPQYFGPGTRLLVL.

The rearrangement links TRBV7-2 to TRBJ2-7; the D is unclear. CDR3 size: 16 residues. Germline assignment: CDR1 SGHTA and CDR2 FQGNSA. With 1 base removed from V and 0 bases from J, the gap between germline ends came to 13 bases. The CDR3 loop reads CASSLGSGQSSYEQYF. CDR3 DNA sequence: TGTGCCAGCAGCTTAGGGAGTGGGCAGAGCTCCTACGAGCAGTACTTC.

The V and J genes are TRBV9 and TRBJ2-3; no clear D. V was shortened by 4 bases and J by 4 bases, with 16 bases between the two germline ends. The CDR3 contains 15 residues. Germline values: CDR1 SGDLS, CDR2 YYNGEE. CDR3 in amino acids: CASSPRLIEADTQYF. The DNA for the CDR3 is TGTGCCAGCAGCCCCCGTCTCATAGAGGCAGATACGCAGTATTTT.

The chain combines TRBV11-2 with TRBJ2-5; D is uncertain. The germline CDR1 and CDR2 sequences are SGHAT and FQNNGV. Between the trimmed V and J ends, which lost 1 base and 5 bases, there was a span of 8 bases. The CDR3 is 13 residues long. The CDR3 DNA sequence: TGTGCCAGCAGCTTAGTCGCTAAGGAGACCCAGTACTTC. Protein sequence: CASSLVAKETQYF.

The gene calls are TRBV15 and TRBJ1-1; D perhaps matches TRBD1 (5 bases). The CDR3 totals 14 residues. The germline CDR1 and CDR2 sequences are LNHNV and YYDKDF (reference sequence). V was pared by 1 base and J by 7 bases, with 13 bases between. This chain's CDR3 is CATSRAKTGYEAFF. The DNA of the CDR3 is TGTGCCACCAGCAGAGCTAAAACAGGATATGAAGCTTTCTTT.

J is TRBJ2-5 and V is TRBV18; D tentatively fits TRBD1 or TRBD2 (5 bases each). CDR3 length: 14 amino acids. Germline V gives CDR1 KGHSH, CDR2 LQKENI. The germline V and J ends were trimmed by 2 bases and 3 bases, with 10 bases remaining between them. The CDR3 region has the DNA TGTGCCAGCTCACCAAGTCGGGACGAAGAGACCCAGTACTTC. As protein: CASSPSRDEETQYF.

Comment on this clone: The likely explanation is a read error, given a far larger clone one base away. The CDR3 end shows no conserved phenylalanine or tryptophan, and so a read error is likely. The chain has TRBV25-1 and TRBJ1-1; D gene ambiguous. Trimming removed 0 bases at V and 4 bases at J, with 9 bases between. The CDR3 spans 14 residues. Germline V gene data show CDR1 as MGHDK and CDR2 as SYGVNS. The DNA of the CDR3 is TGTGCCAGCAGTGAATATCAAGAGGGCACTGAAGCTTTCCTT. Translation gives CASSEYQEGTEAFL.

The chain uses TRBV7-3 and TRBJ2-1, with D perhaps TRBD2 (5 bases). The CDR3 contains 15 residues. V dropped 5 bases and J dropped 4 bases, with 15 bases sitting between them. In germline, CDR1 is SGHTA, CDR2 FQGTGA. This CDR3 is CASSLRRTVYNEQFF. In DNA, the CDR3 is TGTGCCAGCAGCCTCCGCCGGACTGTTTACAATGAGCAGTTCTTC.